A selection of T cell receptor beta chains follows, all from one sample in a study of T cell repertoires in cytomegalovirus infection. TCRdb processed the reads anew with MiXCR; each CDR3 protein has one entry. The sample has roughly 920,000 distinct CDR3 sequences; approximately 31% are singletons. Their recognized antigens are unknown. Material: cultured CD8+ T cells from PBMCs, obtained from culture after CMV antigen stimulation. The receptors derive from a human donor in good health (CMV status not recorded). Some clones in this sample may be carry-over from other donors' samples. Both conserved end residues are trimmed from each CDR3. Each record gives: V gene, J gene, CDR3 protein.

V gene: TRBV20-1
J gene: TRBJ2-7
CDR3 protein: SVSRGQGIGEQY

V gene: TRBV18
J gene: TRBJ1-2
CDR3 protein: ASSPPGADRYGYT

V gene: TRBV6-1
J gene: TRBJ1-1
CDR3 protein: ASSEARQYYTEAF

V gene: TRBV6-2/TRBV6-3
J gene: TRBJ2-1
CDR3 protein: ASTLSSGGYNEQF

V gene: TRBV6-5
J gene: TRBJ2-3
CDR3 protein: ASRSLTDTQY

V gene: TRBV12-3/TRBV12-4
J gene: TRBJ1-5
CDR3 protein: ASTVVGTGNQPQH

V gene: TRBV12-5
J gene: TRBJ2-1
CDR3 protein: ASGSRAGGHFPQF

V gene: TRBV7-8
J gene: TRBJ1-1
CDR3 protein: ASSPFRTAGEAF

V gene: TRBV7-4
J gene: TRBJ2-3
CDR3 protein: ASSSQGPGTDTQY

V gene: TRBV25-1
J gene: TRBJ2-2
CDR3 protein: ASSEGWIYTGELF

V gene: TRBV7-9
J gene: TRBJ1-1
CDR3 protein: ASSHRVGDTEAF

V gene: TRBV7-9
J gene: TRBJ1-2
CDR3 protein: ASSWAVLNRTGMNGYT

V gene: TRBV6-1
J gene: TRBJ2-5
CDR3 protein: ASSPGTRIPQY

V gene: TRBV19
J gene: TRBJ1-5
CDR3 protein: ASSTTGDNQPQH

V gene: TRBV19
J gene: TRBJ2-2
CDR3 protein: ASSTGGGELF

V gene: TRBV19
J gene: TRBJ2-4
CDR3 protein: ASSILGAKNIQY

V gene: TRBV2
J gene: TRBJ1-5
CDR3 protein: ASSEGGDQPQH

V gene: TRBV5-4
J gene: TRBJ1-1
CDR3 protein: ASSSIRGEVTEAF

V gene: TRBV4-1
J gene: TRBJ1-2
CDR3 protein: ASSQRRIGGQGIDYGYT

V gene: TRBV5-3
J gene: TRBJ2-7
CDR3 protein: ASRGGDSLEQY

V gene: TRBV24-1
J gene: TRBJ2-3
CDR3 protein: ATSDSGRTDTQY

V gene: TRBV12-3/TRBV12-4
J gene: TRBJ1-2
CDR3 protein: ASSKANNYGYT

V gene: TRBV6-2/TRBV6-3
J gene: TRBJ1-1
CDR3 protein: ASSYAGPYTEAF

V gene: TRBV7-2
J gene: TRBJ1-1
CDR3 protein: ASNRDLNTEAF

V gene: TRBV27
J gene: TRBJ1-1
CDR3 protein: ASSFAGGNTEAF

V gene: TRBV6-4
J gene: TRBJ1-6
CDR3 protein: ASSVVSNSPLH

V gene: TRBV18
J gene: TRBJ2-3
CDR3 protein: ASSPRGSGSTDTQY

V gene: TRBV9
J gene: TRBJ1-2
CDR3 protein: VSSAFPGTGINYGYT

V gene: TRBV7-6
J gene: TRBJ1-4
CDR3 protein: ASSLLEGSEKLF

V gene: TRBV9
J gene: TRBJ2-1
CDR3 protein: ASSGLAGGQYNEQF

V gene: TRBV7-9
J gene: TRBJ1-2
CDR3 protein: ASSPGRWDYGYT

V gene: TRBV19
J gene: TRBJ1-5
CDR3 protein: ASSIVSGYSNQPQH

V gene: TRBV7-9
J gene: TRBJ2-3
CDR3 protein: ASSQLEGQNTDTQY

V gene: TRBV27
J gene: TRBJ2-1
CDR3 protein: ASSFGWDNEQF

V gene: TRBV29-1
J gene: TRBJ2-1
CDR3 protein: SVEGGGVSSYNEQF

V gene: TRBV7-9
J gene: TRBJ2-2
CDR3 protein: ASSRGAQVNTGELF

V gene: TRBV20-1
J gene: TRBJ1-2
CDR3 protein: SARATDSLGSYGYT

V gene: TRBV7-3
J gene: TRBJ2-1
CDR3 protein: ASSLGLPRTSAPYNEQF

V gene: TRBV29-1
J gene: TRBJ1-2
CDR3 protein: SVEDRAYYGYT

V gene: TRBV12-3/TRBV12-4
J gene: TRBJ2-3
CDR3 protein: ASSLESQSTDTQY

V gene: TRBV9
J gene: TRBJ2-4
CDR3 protein: ASSVGQDQNIQY

V gene: TRBV5-1
J gene: TRBJ1-2
CDR3 protein: ASSLRARRVDGYT